Here is one TCR beta chain with its context. This clone was seen only a few times. The specificity of this receptor is unknown. No base-level quality is on record; no much larger clone is a single base apart. The data derive from a study of blood T cell repertoires in COVID-19 (dated by TCRdb to between 2020 and 2021). General notes on the study: Samples covering the acute and convalescent phases of COVID-19 were provided by collaborators in the United States, Italy and Spain. The prospective study material was composed of cDNA or gDNA derived from T cells, B-cell-depleted T cells, or PBMCs. Subjects who had been exposed to COVID-19, were actively infected with it, or had recovered from it provided the deeply sampled blood TCRbeta repertoires that made up the dataset. The repertoires were made available in a free public database intended to serve as a resource for research on the immune response to SARS-CoV-2. The samples were drawn from two sources: the first 160 participants of the ongoing ImmuneRACE study, and fewer than 1,500 subjects contributed by 6 global collaborators. A de-identified subject ID, COVID-19 status, age in years and sex were almost always included in the sample metadata. Where HLA class I and class II types were available, the types were taken from metadata supplied by the sample provider, not from assay-based typing.

The immunoSEQ Assay, a bias-controlled multiplex PCR, was used to amplify TCRbeta CDR3 regions from genomic DNA. On the authors' methods: Within the assay, amplification of reference gene primers was used to estimate how many nucleated cells each sample contained. To quantify the absolute abundance of each unique TCRbeta CDR3 rearrangement, sequence reads were collapsed and filtered. Productive Simpson clonality was computed per sample as the square root of Simpson's diversity index over productive rearrangements. This is the immuneACCESS table as TCRdb keeps it, with only in-frame sequences that have V and J called. A part of the clones is gone; compared with another copy, unresolved V genes explain less than half, and the rest is unexplained. The DNA was the basis for D and trimming; V, J and clone size are from that table. Across this sample there are some 120,000 clones, with about three quarters seen only once. The top ten hold around 0.9% of the sample.

CDR1 and CDR2, looked up from the germline V gene, are SQVTM and ANQGSEA. The CDR3, cysteine through phenylalanine, is 13 amino acids long. Only the CDR3 region is kept as DNA, spanning 39 bases read in frame from base 1. Trimming takes 7 bases from V and 4 bases from J, and the germline ends sit 16 bases apart. The collaborating institutions used their own protocols to collect whole blood in K2EDTA tubes. For TCRbeta analysis, collaborator samples were shipped as frozen whole blood, as isolated PBMCs, or as DNA extracted from either sample type. The paper's findings and limits, for the study overall: Clinical and demographic metadata were provided uncurated, with the amount varying by source and participant.

This receptor was taken from a human donor with acute or convalescent COVID-19. The donor label of this sample is uncertain. Recombination connected TRBV29-1 to TRBJ1-2, with a weak D call of TRBD1 (5 bases match). The sample comprised peripheral blood. The CDR3 reads CSADSGLGYGYTF. Here is the DNA: TGCAGCGCAGATTCGGGACTTGGCTATGGCTACACCTTC.